These 8 T cell receptor beta chains were sequenced from one sample in a study of OX40 agonist ivuxolimab in advanced cancers. Profiling relied on immunoSEQ multiplex PCR, and the TCRdb table lists in-frame clones only, not all of them. The profile covers about 69,000 clones, with around 87% appearing a single time and about 11% taken by the ten largest. Source: CD4+ or CD8+ T cells sorted from blood, taken in a trial of the OX40 agonist ivuxolimab. The receptors here all came from an adult with an advanced solid tumor such as melanoma, head and neck, liver or kidney cancer.

This rearrangement joins TRBV7-9 to TRBJ2-1, with D possibly being TRBD2 (5 bases). V was pared by 3 bases and J by 1 base, with 13 bases between. From germline, CDR1 is SEHNR and CDR2 FQNEAQ (reference sequence). The CDR3 extends over 16 amino acids. DNA for the CDR3: TGTGCCAGCAGCTTCTTATTTCGCGGGTCCTACAATGAGCAGTTCTTC. Translating gives CASSFLFRGSYNEQFF. Supplemented by reference TRBV7-9 and TRBJ2-1, the full variable domain reads DTGVSQNPRHKITKRGQNVTFRCDPISEHNRLYWYRQTLGQGPEFLTYFQNEAQLEKSRLLSDRFSAERPKGSFSTLEIQRTEQGDSAMYLCASSFLFRGSYNEQFFGPGTRLTVL.

This chain joins TRBV6-5 and TRBJ2-2, with unresolved D. This CDR3 has 12 amino acids. The V gene lost 2 bases and the J gene lost 6 bases, with 4 bases spanning the gap. Germline lookup yields CDR1 MNHEY and CDR2 SVGAGI. CDR3 protein: CASSYRAGELFF. CDR3 DNA sequence: TGTGCCAGCAGTTACCGGGCCGGGGAGCTGTTTTTT.

The V gene is TRBV4-3, the J gene TRBJ2-1; 8 nucleotides line up with TRBD2. This CDR3 comprises 14 residues. Germline CDR1 reads LGHNA; CDR2 reads YSLEER. V shed 4 bases and J 4 bases; nucleotides not matched to a gene: 3. This CDR3 reads CASSRSGVYNEQFF. The CDR3 bases are TGCGCCAGCAGCCGTAGCGGGGTTTACAATGAGCAGTTCTTC.

V and J are TRBV6-1 and TRBJ1-2; D is ambiguous. The CDR3 is made up of 15 amino acids. The germline V gene encodes CDR1 MNHNS and CDR2 SASEGT. Trimming took 5 bases from V and 1 from J, leaving 14 bases between them. The CDR3 DNA reads as TGTGCCAGCAGTCCCTCCCCGATACTTAACTATGGCTACACCTTC. The encoded protein is CASSPSPILNYGYTF.

The V and J genes are TRBV21-1 and TRBJ2-1; no DNA check was done on the table's D call, TRBD2. TRBV21-1 constitutes a pseudogene. This CDR3 is built from 17 residues. The CDR3 is CASSKTPGLADYNEQFF. CDR3 sequence (DNA): TGTGCCAGCAGCAAAACACCGGGACTAGCGGATTACAATGAGCAGTTCTTC.

The chain has TRBV5-1 and TRBJ2-3, with 7 bases identical to TRBD2. The germline V gene has CDR1 SGHRS and CDR2 YFSETQ. After removal of 0 bases from V and 6 bases from J, the junction contained 4 bases not matched to a gene. CDR3 length: 14 residues. CDR3 sequence: CASSLDGRSDTQYF. CDR3 in DNA: TGCGCCAGCAGCTTGGACGGGAGGAGCGATACGCAGTATTTT.

The rearrangement joins TRBV2 to TRBJ1-1; a possible D gene is TRBD1 (5 bases). The germline V and J ends were trimmed by 5 bases and 0 bases, with 16 bases remaining between them. Germline CDR1 SNHLY, CDR2 FYNNEI. This CDR3 contains 16 residues. CDR3 protein: CASSLLGGQLNTEAFF. The CDR3 nucleotides are TGTGCCAGCAGTCTCTTGGGAGGACAACTGAACACTGAAGCTTTCTTT. Filled out from reference TRBV2 and TRBJ1-1, the complete variable domain reads EPEVTQTPSHQVTQMGQEVILRCVPISNHLYFYWYRQILGQKVEFLVSFYNNEISEKSEIFDDQFSVERPDGSNFTLKIRSTKLEDSAMYFCASSLLGGQLNTEAFFGQGTRLTVV.

The chain uses TRBV7-9 and TRBJ1-2; D is uncertain. Germline CDR1 and CDR2: SEHNR and FQNEAQ (reference sequence). The CDR3 runs 13 residues. V was pared by 1 base and J by 8 bases, with 11 bases between. CDR3 region: CASSLDQAGGYTF. CDR3 bases: TGTGCCAGCAGCTTAGATCAGGCGGGAGGCTACACCTTC.